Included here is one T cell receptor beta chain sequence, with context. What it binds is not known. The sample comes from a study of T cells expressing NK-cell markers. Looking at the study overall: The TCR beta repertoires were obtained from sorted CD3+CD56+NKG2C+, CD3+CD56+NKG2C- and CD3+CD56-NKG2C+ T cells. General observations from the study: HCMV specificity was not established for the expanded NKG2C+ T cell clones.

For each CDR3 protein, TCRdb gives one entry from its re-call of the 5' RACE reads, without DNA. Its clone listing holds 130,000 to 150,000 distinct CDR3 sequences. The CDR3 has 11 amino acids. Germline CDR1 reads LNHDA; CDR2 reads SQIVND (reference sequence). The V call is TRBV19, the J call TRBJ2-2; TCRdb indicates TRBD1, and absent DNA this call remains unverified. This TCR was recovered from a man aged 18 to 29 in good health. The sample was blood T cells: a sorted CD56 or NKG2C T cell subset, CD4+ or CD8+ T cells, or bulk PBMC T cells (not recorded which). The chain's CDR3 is CCAGDAGELFF. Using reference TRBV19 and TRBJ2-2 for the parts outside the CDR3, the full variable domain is DGGITQSPKYLFRKEGQNVTLSCEQNLNHDAMYWYRQDPGQGLRLIYYSQIVNDFQKGDIAEGYSVSREKKESFPLTVTSAQKNPTAFYLCCAGDAGELFFGEGSRLTVL.